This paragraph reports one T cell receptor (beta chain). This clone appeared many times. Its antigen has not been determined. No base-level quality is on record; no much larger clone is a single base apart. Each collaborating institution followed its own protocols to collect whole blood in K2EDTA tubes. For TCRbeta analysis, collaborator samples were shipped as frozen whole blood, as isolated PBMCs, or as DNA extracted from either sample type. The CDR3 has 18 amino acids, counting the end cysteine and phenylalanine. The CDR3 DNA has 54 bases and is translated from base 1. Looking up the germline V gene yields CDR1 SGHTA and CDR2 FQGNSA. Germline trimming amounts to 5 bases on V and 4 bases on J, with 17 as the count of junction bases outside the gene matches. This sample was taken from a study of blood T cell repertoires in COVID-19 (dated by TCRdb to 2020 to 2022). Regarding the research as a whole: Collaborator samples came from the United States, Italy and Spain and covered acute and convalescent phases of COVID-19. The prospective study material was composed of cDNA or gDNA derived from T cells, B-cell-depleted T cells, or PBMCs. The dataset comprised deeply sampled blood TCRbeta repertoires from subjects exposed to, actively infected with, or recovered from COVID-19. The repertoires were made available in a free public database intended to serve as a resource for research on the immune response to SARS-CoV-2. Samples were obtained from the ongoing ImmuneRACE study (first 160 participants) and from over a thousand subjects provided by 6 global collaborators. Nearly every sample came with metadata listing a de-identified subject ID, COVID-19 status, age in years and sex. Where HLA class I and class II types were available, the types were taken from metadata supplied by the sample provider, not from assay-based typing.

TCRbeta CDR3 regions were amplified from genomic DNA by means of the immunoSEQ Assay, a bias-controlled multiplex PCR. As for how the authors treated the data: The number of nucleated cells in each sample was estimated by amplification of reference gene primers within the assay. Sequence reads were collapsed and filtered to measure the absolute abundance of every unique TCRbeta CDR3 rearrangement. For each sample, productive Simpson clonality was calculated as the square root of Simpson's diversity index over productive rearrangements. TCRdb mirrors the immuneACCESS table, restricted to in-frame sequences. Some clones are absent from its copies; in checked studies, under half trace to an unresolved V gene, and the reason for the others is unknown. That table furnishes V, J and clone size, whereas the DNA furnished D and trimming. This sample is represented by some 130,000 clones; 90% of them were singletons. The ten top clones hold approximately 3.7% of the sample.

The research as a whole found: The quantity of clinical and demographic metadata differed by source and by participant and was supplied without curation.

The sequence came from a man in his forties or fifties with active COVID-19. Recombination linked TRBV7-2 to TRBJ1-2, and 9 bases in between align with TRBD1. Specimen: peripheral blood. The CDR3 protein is CASSIAGTGRYGFYGYTF. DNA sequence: TGTGCCAGCAGCATTGCCGGGACAGGGCGATACGGATTCTATGGCTACACCTTC. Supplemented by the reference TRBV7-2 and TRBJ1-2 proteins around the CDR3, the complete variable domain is GAGVSQSPSNKVTEKGKDVELRCDPISGHTALYWYRQSLGQGLEFLIYFQGNSAPDKSGLPSDRFSAERTGGSVSTLTIQRTQQEDSAVYLCASSIAGTGRYGFYGYTFGSGTRLTVV.